Here is one T cell receptor (beta chain) with its context. Other DNA sequences in the sample encode the same CDR3. Per the study methods: Counts of nucleated cells, estimated from reference gene primer amplification, were obtained. The assay was immunoSEQ multiplex PCR, and TCRdb's table has in-frame clones only and misses some. V and J calls and clone size are those listed in that table; D and trimming were worked out from the DNA. This table holds 100,000 or so clones, over 85% found once. This record comes from a study of blood T cell repertoires in COVID-19. Study-level information: Nucleic acid was either cDNA or gDNA, and it came from T cells, B-cell-depleted T cells, or PBMCs.

Germline CDR1 reads SGHRS; CDR2 reads YFSETQ. The junction had 4 bases not matched to a gene; V was cut back by 0 bases and J by 4 bases. The CDR3 has 15 residues. Input material: peripheral blood. This TCR was sampled from an older man with acute or convalescent COVID-19. The chain combines TRBV5-1 with TRBJ2-1; 7 nucleotides match TRBD1. The CDR3 coding sequence is TGCGCCAGCAGCTTGGCCAGGGGGTCATACAATGAGCAGTTCTTC. Residues: CASSLARGSYNEQFF.